This T cell receptor (beta chain) was retrieved from a study of blood T cells in healthy people across ages (dated by TCRdb to about 2015). Background for the entire study: Template switching captured roughly one uniquely barcoded TCR beta cDNA molecule per two T cells in model experiments. The donors were divided into four age groups: young (average 16 years), middle-aged (under 40), aged (62) and long-lived (roughly 82). To track age-related changes in TCR beta repertoire diversity, the study relied on deep sequencing normalized with unique cDNA molecular identifiers. For two donors (one aged 18 to 29 and one aged 80 or older), the study analyzed two additional independent replicas of 1 million unique cDNA reads from the same blood draw. Donors of different ages were randomly distributed across sequencing lanes to avoid experimental bias. Here is what the overall study found, with its caveats: Donor CMV infection status was unknown, potentially confounding age-related changes in expanded clonotypes. The percentage of naive T cells measured by flow cytometry correlated strongly with observed TCR beta diversity. Compared with the aged group, the long-lived group had more naive CD4+ T cells, fewer expanded clones and increased TCR diversity, suggesting age selection. Total diversity estimates from one million sequenced T cells were considered lower bounds and underestimates. As age increased, observed TCR beta diversity per million T cells dropped in a roughly linear way, and a significant reduction was already evident by age about 40. Bulk unsorted PBMC profiling prevented conclusive comparison of naive and antigen-experienced compartments.

For this clonotype: This receptor's antigen is unknown. Base qualities are missing; no much larger clone stands one base away.

The donors were about 40 Caucasian individuals from Russia, aged roughly 6 to 100 years, who were systemically healthy. Each donor gave about 9.2 milliliters of peripheral blood, drawn into EDTA-treated Vacutainer tubes. Ficoll-Paque density-gradient centrifugation was used to isolate PBMCs, with at least 6 million obtained per sample. Total RNA, at least 5 micrograms per sample, was extracted from PBMCs with Trizol reagent. Naive CD45RAhigh/CD27high T cell percentages were measured by flow cytometry on a PBMC aliquot from every donor. Libraries were made using 5' RACE. Instrument used: Illumina HiSeq 2500. A second PCR of about 7 to 12 cycles was performed with a sample-barcoded 5' primer and a J-beta primer mix. A unique molecular identifier was introduced onto each TCR beta cDNA molecule by a template-switch 5' adaptor carrying 12 random nucleotides. Each sample yielded at least 2.5 million CDR3-containing paired-end reads. All of the RNA was converted into first-strand cDNA using the Mint cDNA synthesis kit, with a TRBC-specific oligonucleotide serving as the primer. After uracil-DNA glycosylase treatment, a first 18-cycle PCR used universal primers M1SS and BC2_uni_R on all cDNA. In the original analysis: Normalization of each sample was performed by random selection of 1 million high-quality reads, each carrying a distinct molecular identifier. Instead of being binned into consensus sequences, reads that shared molecular identifiers were thrown out. MiTCR, set to a Q25 quality threshold and the strictest error-elimination algorithm, was used for CDR3 identification, clonotype clustering and error correction. A nonparametric unseen species model with Euler transformation was used to estimate a lower bound on total TCR beta diversity. TCRdb trimmed public reads at Q25 via fastp, called clones via MiXCR and kept in-frame beta chains. Each record represents a unique CDR3 protein, reported with the most common genes and DNA among its rows. TCRdb's processing, not the authors', yielded these V and J calls. The sample records around 1,700,000 distinct CDR3 sequences, approximately 30% of which are singletons. The ten biggest clones cover less than 9.5% of the sample.

Sequencing was carried out using blood. This sequence was found in a woman under 40 in good health.

The nucleotide sequence reads as follows: TGCAGCGTTGAGGGACAGGTTTGGAGTGAGCAGTTCTTC. This yields the protein CSVEGQVWSEQFF. The chain is encoded by TRBV29-1 joined to TRBJ2-1; the junction holds 8 bases that match TRBD1. Its CDR3 holds 13 amino acids, cysteine through phenylalanine. Of all the DNA, just the CDR3 is kept, 39 bases in frame from base 1. The germline V end is reduced by 3 bases and the J end by 9 bases; junction bases left unmatched: 7. The germline V gene sets CDR1 to SQVTM and CDR2 to ANQGSEA.